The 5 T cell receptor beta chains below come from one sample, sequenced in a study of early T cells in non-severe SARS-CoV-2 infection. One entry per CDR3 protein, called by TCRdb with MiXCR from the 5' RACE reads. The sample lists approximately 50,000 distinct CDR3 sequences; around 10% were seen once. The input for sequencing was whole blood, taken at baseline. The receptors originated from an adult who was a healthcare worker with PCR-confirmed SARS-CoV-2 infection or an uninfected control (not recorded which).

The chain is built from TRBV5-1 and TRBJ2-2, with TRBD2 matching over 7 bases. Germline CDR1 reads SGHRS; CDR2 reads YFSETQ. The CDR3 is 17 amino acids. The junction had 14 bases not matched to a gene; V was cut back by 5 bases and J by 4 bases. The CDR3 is CASRPLGAGKSTGELFF. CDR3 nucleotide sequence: TGCGCCAGCAGGCCCCTAGGAGCGGGGAAATCCACCGGGGAGCTGTTTTTT.

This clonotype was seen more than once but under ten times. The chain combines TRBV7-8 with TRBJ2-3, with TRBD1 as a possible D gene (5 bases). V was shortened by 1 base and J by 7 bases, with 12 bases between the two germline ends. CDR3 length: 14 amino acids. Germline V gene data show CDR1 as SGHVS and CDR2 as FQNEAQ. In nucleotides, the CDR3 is TGTGCCAGCAGCTTAGGACGGACAACCTATACGCAGTATTTT. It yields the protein CASSLGRTTYTQYF.

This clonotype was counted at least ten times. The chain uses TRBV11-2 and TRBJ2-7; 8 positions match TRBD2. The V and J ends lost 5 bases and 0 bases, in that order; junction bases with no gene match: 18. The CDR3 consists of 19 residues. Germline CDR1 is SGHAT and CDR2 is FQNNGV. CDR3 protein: CASSARPGTSTSSSYEQYF. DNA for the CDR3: TGTGCCAGCAGCGCAAGGCCCGGGACTAGTACCAGCAGCTCCTACGAGCAGTACTTC.

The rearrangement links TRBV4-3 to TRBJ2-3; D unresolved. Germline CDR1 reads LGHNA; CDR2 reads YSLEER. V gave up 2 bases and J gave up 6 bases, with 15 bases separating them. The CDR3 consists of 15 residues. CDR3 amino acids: CASSQTWIGRDTQYF. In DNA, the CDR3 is TGCGCCAGCAGCCAAACCTGGATCGGAAGGGATACGCAGTATTTT.

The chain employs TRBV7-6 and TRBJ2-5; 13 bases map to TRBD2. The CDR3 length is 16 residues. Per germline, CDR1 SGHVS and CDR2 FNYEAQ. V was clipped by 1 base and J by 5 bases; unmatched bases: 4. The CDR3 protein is CASSLVGLAGAETQYF. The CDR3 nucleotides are TGTGCCAGCAGCTTAGTTGGACTAGCGGGAGCCGAGACCCAGTACTTC.